Sequencing of this T cell receptor beta chain was carried out in a study of blood T cell repertoires in COVID-19. Study at large: Spain, Italy and the United States supplied samples that represented acute and convalescent COVID-19. PBMCs, B-cell-depleted T cells, or T cells were the source of the cDNA or gDNA that made up the material.

V was shortened by 0 bases and J by 1 base, with 10 bases between the two germline ends. From germline, CDR1 is SGDLS and CDR2 YYNGEE. The CDR3 has 16 amino acids. As originally analysed: Amplification with reference gene primers provided the estimates of nucleated cell counts. TCRdb's table, derived via immunoSEQ multiplex PCR, lists solely in-frame clones and lacks some. V and J calls plus clone size are reproduced from that table; the DNA served to infer D and trimming. The data contain 150,000 to 200,000 clones, around 80% of them singletons. The clonotype comes from a woman over 75 with acute or convalescent COVID-19. Input material: peripheral blood. The gene calls are TRBV9 and TRBJ2-2; the D gene is possibly TRBD1 (6 bases). CDR3 nucleotide sequence: TGTGCCAGCAGCGTAGGGGGGCAGGGGAACACCGGGGAGCTGTTTTTT. Its protein product is CASSVGGQGNTGELFF.